The entry below describes one TCR beta chain. cDNA reverse transcribed from extracted RNA served as the sequencing template. Sequencing used immunoSEQ multiplex PCR; TCRdb keeps in-frame clones, though not all of them. The sample has 150,000 to 200,000 clones; roughly 60% are singletons. The data belong to a study of CD8+ T cells in alopecia areata. Trimming removed 4 bases from V and 0 bases from J, with 9 bases in between. CDR3 size: 14 residues. Germline CDR1 SGHTA, CDR2 FQGNSA. Treatment reported: oral pan-JAK inhibitor, 5-10 mg twice daily. Sampling of alopecia areata patients yielded lesional scalp punch biopsies as well as peripheral blood.

Specimen: CD4+ T cells sorted from blood, collected at week 24, from a patient treated with tofacitinib. The chain has TRBV7-2 and TRBJ1-1; no definite D call. The sequence came from a human donor with alopecia areata. The chain's CDR3 is CASSSGRLNTEAFF. CDR3 coding DNA: TGTGCCAGCAGCTCCGGACGGTTGAACACTGAAGCTTTCTTT.